This T cell receptor (beta chain) was identified during a study of cytomegalovirus exposure and HLA in healthy donors. Findings and caveats of the study: Later genetic work tied a missense DCLRE1C variant to beta-chain V and J trimming. In most subjects, TCR beta sequences reportedly gave accurate predictions of HLA-A and HLA-B alleles. Cytomegalovirus status was reportedly diagnosed by the classifier with high specificity and sensitivity.

The PCR had 60 Vbeta and 13 Jbeta primers. The assay was immunoSEQ multiplex PCR, and TCRdb's table has in-frame clones only and misses some. The repertoire holds over 150,000 clones, roughly four fifths seen once, with 7.5% to 9% in the top ten. J was trimmed by 3 bases and V by 4 bases; bases with no gene match: 6. Looked up from germline, CDR1 is MGHRA and CDR2 is YSYEKL. The CDR3 runs 15 residues. Regarding this clone: The antigen is unknown.

The sample consisted of PBMCs. This chain links TRBV4-1 with TRBJ2-7; TRBD1 matches at 10 bases. This receptor was taken from a male donor in good health and CMV-seropositive. The CDR3 DNA reads as TGCGCCAGCAGCCCGTACAGGACAGGGGGCTACGAGCAGTACTTC. As protein: CASSPYRTGGYEQYF.